The present T cell receptor (beta chain) was sequenced within a study of regulatory T cells in long-lasting Graves disease. The authors built TCR beta libraries using iRepertoire HTBI primers and Arm-PCR of CDR3 regions. TCRdb analysed the multiplex PCR reads with MiXCR anew, one entry per CDR3 protein. The sample has 300,000 to 350,000 distinct CDR3 sequences, about 18% seen once; the top ten hold less than 30%. Sample time point: persistent/refractory GD, antithyroid drugs over 5 years with positive TRAb. The TCR library was made from RNA extracted from PBMCs. Doctors identified Graves' disease using the American Thyroid Association guidelines. Tubes containing EDTA received 7 to 10 milliliters of drawn peripheral blood. A few counts support this clonotype. The antigen remains unidentified. Overall study findings and caveats: Patients with persistent disease showed a bias toward TRBV28, TRBJ1-2 and TRBJ2-5. Relative to new patients (roughly 980), persistent patients exhibited greater sharing of public clonotypes (around 2,800).

The germline CDR1 and CDR2 sequences are DFQATT and SNEGSKA (reference sequence). V gave up 1 base and J gave up 3 bases; unmatched junction bases: 2. There are 14 residues in the CDR3. Sequenced here: peripheral blood mononuclear cells (PBMCs), sampled when the disease was refractory, from a patient treated with antithyroid drugs. This sequence joins TRBV20-1 and TRBJ2-1, with TRBD2 matching over 8 bases. The sequence came from a female donor with Graves disease. The CDR3 DNA follows: TGCAGTGCTAGAGGGGCGGGAGGCTACAATGAGCAGTTCTTC. This encodes CSARGAGGYNEQFF.